This entry lists 14 T cell receptor beta chains sequenced from one sample in a study of cytomegalovirus exposure and HLA in healthy donors (dated by TCRdb to about 2017). Library preparation used the immunoSEQ multiplex PCR assay. Here the immuneACCESS table is served through TCRdb, limited to in-frame sequences with V and J called. Missing clones are a known gap in these copies; in checked studies unresolved V genes cover under half, and the rest lacks a known reason. Across this sample there are 330,000 or so clones, with roughly 90% seen only once. Of the sample, approximately 0.84% falls within the top ten clones. Input material: PBMCs. The receptors derive from a woman between 18 and 29 years old in good health and CMV-seronegative.

The chain is built from TRBV5-1 and TRBJ2-5, with a weak D call TRBD2 (6 bases). CDR3 size: 14 residues. The germline gives CDR1 SGHRS, CDR2 YFSETQ. V was cut by 9 bases and J by 5 bases, with 20 bases left in between. The CDR3 bases are TGCGCCACGGGTGAAGGGAGGCGCGGGGAGACCCAGTACTTC. Its translation: CATGEGRRGETQYF. Using reference TRBV5-1 and TRBJ2-5 for the parts outside the CDR3, the full variable domain is KAGVTQTPRYLIKTRGQQVTLSCSPISGHRSVSWYQQTPGQGLQFLFEYFSETQRNKGNFPGRFSGRQFSNSRSEMNVSTLELGDSALYLCATGEGRRGETQYFGPGTRLLVL.

V gene TRBV5-1 combines with J gene TRBJ2-5, with TRBD2 identical over 8 bases. CDR1 is SGHRS, CDR2 YFSETQ, per germline. The CDR3 loop spans 15 amino acids. V dropped 6 bases and J dropped 3; count of bases not matched to a gene: 10. The CDR3 coding sequence is TGCGCCAGCACCAAGACGGCGGGAGGTGAAGAGACCCAGTACTTC. As protein: CASTKTAGGEETQYF. Filled out from reference TRBV5-1 and TRBJ2-5, the complete variable domain reads KAGVTQTPRYLIKTRGQQVTLSCSPISGHRSVSWYQQTPGQGLQFLFEYFSETQRNKGNFPGRFSGRQFSNSRSEMNVSTLELGDSALYLCASTKTAGGEETQYFGPGTRLLVL.

The chain joins TRBV13 to TRBJ1-1; 7 positions agree with TRBD1. The CDR3 loop spans 15 amino acids. With V trimmed by 5 bases and J by 4 bases, 10 bases remained unmatched. The V gene's germline CDR1 is PRHDT and CDR2 FYEKMQ (reference sequence). The CDR3 loop is CASSNPTGLGTEAFF. The CDR3 DNA reads as TGTGCCAGCAGCAACCCGACAGGGCTGGGCACTGAAGCTTTCTTT.

This chain links TRBV6-1 with TRBJ2-7, with TRBD2 identical over 10 bases. The CDR3 runs to 14 residues. The junction had 4 bases not matched to a gene; V was cut back by 4 bases and J by 4 bases. In germline, CDR1 is MNHNS, CDR2 SASEGT. The CDR3 spells CASSVIAGGYEQYF. CDR3 coding DNA: TGTGCCAGCAGTGTAATAGCGGGAGGATACGAGCAGTACTTC.

This chain connects TRBV9 to TRBJ2-7, with D perhaps matching TRBD1 (5 bases). Germline-derived CDR1 and CDR2 are SGDLS and YYNGEE. V was shortened by 1 base and J by 0 bases, with 11 bases between the two germline ends. This CDR3 is built from 15 residues. Here the CDR3 DNA reads TGTGCCAGCAGCGTATGGACAAGGGGCTCCTACGAGCAGTACTTC. It yields the protein CASSVWTRGSYEQYF.

The rearrangement joins TRBV27 to TRBJ2-2; the match to TRBD2 covers 14 bases. Trimming removed 3 bases from V and 6 bases from J; junction bases left unmatched: 12. Germline-derived CDR1 and CDR2 are MNHEY and SMNVEV (reference sequence). This CDR3 contains 19 residues. The CDR3: CASSFLRSGLAGVPGELFF. The CDR3 nucleotides are TGTGCCAGCAGTTTTTTGCGCTCGGGACTAGCGGGAGTCCCCGGGGAGCTGTTTTTT.

The chain uses TRBV4-1 and TRBJ2-7; 7 nucleotides agree with TRBD1. Germline assignment: CDR1 MGHRA and CDR2 YSYEKL. Losses at the gene ends were 4 bases for V and 2 bases for J; bases not matched to a gene: 8. This CDR3 has 15 amino acids. CDR3 protein: CASSPRGQRAYEQYF. The DNA of the CDR3 is TGCGCCAGCAGCCCTAGGGGGCAGAGGGCCTACGAGCAGTACTTC.

This chain joins TRBV9 and TRBJ1-1; possible D gene TRBD1, 5 bases. The V end was cut by 3 bases, the J end by 4 bases, with 13 bases between. The CDR3 contains 14 residues. Germline lookup yields CDR1 SGDLS and CDR2 YYNGEE. CDR3 residues: CASSGGAVPTEAFF. As DNA, the CDR3 is TGTGCCAGCAGCGGCGGGGCGGTGCCCACTGAAGCTTTCTTT.

This chain links TRBV2 with TRBJ2-7; 7 bases map to TRBD2. V trimming: 8 bases; J trimming: 6 bases; junction bases outside the gene matches: 13. CDR1 is SNHLY, CDR2 FYNNEI, per germline. The CDR3 runs to 14 residues. DNA for the CDR3: TGTGCCAGCGAAAGTGAGGGAGGGGCCTCCGAGCAGTACTTC. It codes for CASESEGGASEQYF. Looking up the rest from reference TRBV2 and TRBJ2-7 gives the full variable domain: EPEVTQTPSHQVTQMGQEVILRCVPISNHLYFYWYRQILGQKVEFLVSFYNNEISEKSEIFDDQFSVERPDGSNFTLKIRSTKLEDSAMYFCASESEGGASEQYFGPGTRLTVT.

The rearrangement uses TRBV19 and TRBJ2-1; the match to TRBD2 covers 8 bases. Trimming took 9 bases from V and 5 from J; bases not matched to a gene: 6. This CDR3 is built from 13 residues. CDR1 and CDR2 from the germline V gene are LNHDA and SQIVND (reference sequence). CDR3 region: CASSLAAHNEQFF. The CDR3 coding sequence is TGTGCCAGCTCACTAGCGGCCCACAATGAGCAGTTCTTC.

The gene calls are TRBV4-2 and TRBJ2-2; 9 bases align to TRBD2. CDR1 is LGHNA and CDR2 is YNFKEQ in the germline V gene. CDR3 length: 17 amino acids. With V trimmed by 3 bases and J by 3 bases, 8 bases remained unmatched. The CDR3 region has the DNA TGTGCCAGCAGCCACATGGGGCGGGAGGGAGACACCGGGGAGCTGTTTTTT. This codes for CASSHMGREGDTGELFF.

The rearrangement links TRBV28 to TRBJ2-1, with 9 nucleotides matching TRBD1. Germline trimming cut 3 bases from V and 3 bases from J; bases unmatched to any gene: 12. Germline CDR1 and CDR2: MDHEN and SYDVKM. The CDR3 loop spans 18 amino acids. Here the CDR3 DNA reads TGTGCCAGCAGTTTTAGAAGGGGGAGACAGGGGGACTACAATGAGCAGTTCTTC. Protein product: CASSFRRGRQGDYNEQFF.

The gene calls are TRBV7-3 and TRBJ2-3; 9 bases line up with TRBD2. CDR1 and CDR2 from the germline V gene are SGHTA and FQGTGA. V trimming: 3 bases; J trimming: 4 bases; junction bases outside the gene matches: 5. The CDR3 loop spans 15 amino acids. CDR3 in DNA: TGTGCCAGCAGCTTTAGCGGGAGCATCGCAGATACGCAGTATTTT. Its translation is CASSFSGSIADTQYF.

The chain uses TRBV7-3 and TRBJ2-7; D perhaps matches TRBD1 (5 bases). The CDR3 has 14 amino acids. Germline CDR1 is SGHTA and CDR2 is FQGTGA. V dropped 5 bases and J dropped 2 bases, with 13 bases sitting between them. The CDR3 region has the DNA TGTGCCAGCAGCCCCCGGACGGACACCTACGAGCAGTACTTC. Protein: CASSPRTDTYEQYF.